The 29 T cell receptor beta chains presented below share a single source sample, sequenced in a study of CD8 T cells in Susac syndrome. RNA totalling about 0.5 to 1 ug underwent reverse transcription with random hexamers. One entry per CDR3 protein, called by TCRdb with MiXCR from the immunoSEQ multiplex PCR reads. The table has about 150,000 distinct CDR3 sequences, approximately 95% seen once. Source material: CD4+ T cells from PBMCs. These receptors all come from a human donor with Susac syndrome.

The chain has TRBV20-1 and TRBJ1-1; D perhaps matches TRBD1 (6 bases). Germline CDR1 is DFQATT and CDR2 is SNEGSKA (reference sequence). V was shortened by 6 bases and J by 1 base, with 12 bases between the two germline ends. The CDR3 sequence is 13 residues long. CDR3 sequence: CSAQRGTNTEAFF. The CDR3 coding sequence is TGCAGTGCCCAAAGGGGGACGAACACTGAAGCTTTCTTT.

The V and J genes are TRBV5-1 and TRBJ1-1; D not resolved. The CDR3 spans 16 residues. Germline-derived CDR1 and CDR2 are SGHRS and YFSETQ. The V end was cut by 7 bases, the J end by 0 bases, with 19 bases between. The CDR3 DNA follows: TGCGCCAGCCGAACCGGCGGGGTTTGGGTGAACACTGAAGCTTTCTTT. This encodes CASRTGGVWVNTEAFF.

The V call is TRBV7-9, the J call TRBJ2-1; no reliable D call. This CDR3 comprises 14 residues. Trimming pared 1 base from V and 7 bases from J, leaving 11 bases between. From germline, CDR1 is SEHNR and CDR2 FQNEAQ (reference sequence). This CDR3 is CASSLGLTGNEQFF. The CDR3 region has the DNA TGTGCCAGCAGCTTAGGCCTTACCGGGAATGAGCAGTTCTTC.

The rearrangement uses TRBV30 and TRBJ2-1, with 8 bases identical to TRBD2. The CDR3 contains 14 residues. Germline loops: CDR1 GTSNPN, CDR2 SVGIG (reference sequence). V gave up 1 base and J gave up 4 bases; unmatched junction bases: 3. CDR3 DNA sequence: TGTGCCTGGAGTGGGAGCGGGAGTTACAATGAGCAGTTCTTC. It yields the protein CAWSGSGSYNEQFF.

This clonotype was counted between two and nine times. This sequence joins TRBV19 and TRBJ1-1; D remains unclear. Trimming removed 4 bases from V and 0 bases from J, with 3 bases in between. From germline, CDR1 is LNHDA and CDR2 SQIVND (reference sequence). This CDR3 spans 12 amino acids. The CDR3 region is CASSRVNTEAFF. DNA for the CDR3: TGTGCCAGTAGTAGGGTGAACACTGAAGCTTTCTTT. Full variable domain (rest looked up from reference TRBV19 and TRBJ1-1): DGGITQSPKYLFRKEGQNVTLSCEQNLNHDAMYWYRQDPGQGLRLIYYSQIVNDFQKGDIAEGYSVSREKKESFPLTVTSAQKNPTAFYLCASSRVNTEAFFGQGTRLTVV.

J is TRBJ2-1 and V is TRBV29-1, with a tentative D call TRBD2 (5 bases). CDR1 and CDR2 (germline): SQVTM, ANQGSEA. V gave up 1 base and J gave up 5 bases, with 12 bases separating them. The CDR3 has 14 amino acids. DNA for the CDR3: TGCAGCGTTGAAGCCGGGGTCACTAACAATGAGCAGTTCTTC. Translated: CSVEAGVTNNEQFF.

The chain joins TRBV12-3 or TRBV12-4 to TRBJ2-5; tentative D call: TRBD2 (5 bases). The CDR3 consists of 14 residues. Trimming removed 2 bases from V and 8 bases from J, with 15 bases in between. CDR3 DNA sequence: TGTGCCAGCAGTTTATTTCTCGACGGAGGAACCCAGTACTTC. Its translation: CASSLFLDGGTQYF.

V usage is TRBV7-9 and J usage is TRBJ2-1, with 9 bases identical to TRBD2. The CDR3 covers 19 residues. V lost 5 bases to trimming and J lost 2 bases; unmatched junction nucleotides: 16. CDR1 and CDR2 (germline): SEHNR, FQNEAQ (reference sequence). DNA for the CDR3: TGTGCCAGCAGCCCCCGAAGAGATCGGGCTAGCGGGACCTACAATGAGCAGTTCTTC. Its translation is CASSPRRDRASGTYNEQFF.

V is TRBV18 and J is TRBJ1-2; D call uncertain. Germline-derived CDR1 and CDR2 are KGHSH and LQKENI. V was clipped by 1 base and J by 8 bases, with 8 bases between them. This CDR3 has 12 residues. The DNA of the CDR3 is TGTGCCAGCTCACCACTTGGAGGAGGCTACACCTTC. Amino acids: CASSPLGGGYTF.

This chain connects TRBV18 to TRBJ2-1; TRBD1 is a possible D gene (5 bases). Trimming shortened V by 1 base and J by 8 bases, and 15 bases separated the two germline ends. Germline-derived CDR1 and CDR2 are KGHSH and LQKENI. This CDR3 is 15 amino acids long. Written as DNA, the CDR3 is TGTGCCAGCTCACCACTCCCTAGGGGTGGCGATGAGCAGTTCTTC. Translated, it gives CASSPLPRGGDEQFF.

The rearrangement joins TRBV6-6 to TRBJ2-5; possibly TRBD1 for D (7 bases). Germline CDR1 reads MNHNY; CDR2 reads SVGAGI (reference sequence). The V end was cut by 2 bases, the J end by 4 bases, with 11 bases between. CDR3 length: 14 amino acids. CDR3 bases: TGTGCCAGCAGTTACGGGCAGGGGGGAGAGACCCAGTACTTC. It specifies CASSYGQGGETQYF.

CDR3 protein: CASSQGDFPYNEQFF. The DNA of the CDR3 is TGTGCCAGCAGCCAAGGCGACTTCCCCTACAATGAGCAGTTCTTC. The chain links TRBV14 to TRBJ2-1, with D uncertain. The CDR3 has 15 amino acids. V dropped 1 base and J dropped 2 bases, with 9 bases sitting between them. The germline CDR1 and CDR2 sequences are SGHDN and FVKESK.

The chain couples TRBV2 to TRBJ2-5; 10 bases are shared with TRBD2. V lost 7 bases, J lost 4 bases, and 3 bases stayed unmatched. Germline lookup yields CDR1 SNHLY and CDR2 FYNNEI. This CDR3 region has 13 residues. The DNA for the CDR3 is TGTGCCAGCACTCGGACTAGCGGAGAGACCCAGTACTTC. Translation gives CASTRTSGETQYF.

The chain recombines TRBV5-4 with TRBJ2-1, with a possible D match to TRBD2 (7 bases). Between the trimmed V and J ends, which lost 0 bases and 9 bases, there was a span of 16 bases. CDR1 and CDR2 from the germline V gene are SGHNT and YYREEE (reference sequence). The CDR3 sequence is 15 residues long. Written as DNA, the CDR3 is TGTGCCAGCAGCTTGGGACAGGTCGGCGGGGGTGAGCAGTTCTTC. It codes for CASSLGQVGGGEQFF.

This chain links TRBV12-3 or TRBV12-4 with TRBJ1-2; D gene uncertain. The CDR3 is 15 amino acids. Deletions cut 6 bases from V and 0 bases from J, with 14 bases between. This CDR3 is CASSITKLANYGYTF. The CDR3 DNA reads TGTGCCAGCAGCATTACCAAGTTAGCTAACTATGGCTACACCTTC.

The V gene is TRBV11-2, the J gene TRBJ1-6, with a possible D match to TRBD1 (5 bases). The CDR3 covers 15 residues. CDR1 is SGHAT, CDR2 FQNNGV, per germline. The V and J ends lost 0 bases and 6 bases respectively, with 9 bases between them. The CDR3 DNA reads as TGTGCCAGCAGCTTAGAGAAGGGGTCTAATTCACCCCTCCACTTT. Translation: CASSLEKGSNSPLHF.

The chain links TRBV28 to TRBJ2-5; 8 bases line up with TRBD1. In germline, CDR1 is MDHEN, CDR2 SYDVKM. V dropped 5 bases and J dropped 4; count of bases not matched to a gene: 9. This CDR3 region has 15 residues. The CDR3 nucleotides read TGTGCCAGCAGTCCTTCCGGGACAGGTCTAGAGACCCAGTACTTC. Amino acid sequence: CASSPSGTGLETQYF.

This chain links TRBV12-3 or TRBV12-4 with TRBJ2-2; TRBD2 matches at 14 bases. This CDR3 contains 16 residues. The V gene end was trimmed by 5 bases and the J gene end by 6 bases; junction bases not matched to a gene: 5. In DNA form, the CDR3 reads TGTGCCAGCAGTGAGGGACTAGCGGGAGTGTCCGGGGAGCTGTTTTTT. Residues: CASSEGLAGVSGELFF.

The J gene is TRBJ2-4, the V gene TRBV7-2; 12 bases line up with TRBD1. Per germline, CDR1 SGHTA and CDR2 FQGNSA. The CDR3 consists of 17 residues. Trimming cost V 4 bases and J 9 bases; bases outside gene matches: 13. The CDR3 DNA reads as TGTGCCAGCAGCTCACGGCCGGGACAGGGGGCCTCCGGCATTCAGTACTTC. Its translation: CASSSRPGQGASGIQYF.

The J gene is TRBJ1-3, the V gene TRBV9; D is undetermined. Trimming removed 0 bases at V and 0 bases at J, with 10 bases between. This CDR3 is built from 16 residues. Germline CDR1 SGDLS, CDR2 YYNGEE. The DNA for the CDR3 is TGTGCCAGCAGCGTAGCTCTAGCCCCCTCTGGAAACACCATATATTTT. Its translation: CASSVALAPSGNTIYF.

The chain joins TRBV7-2 to TRBJ1-2; maybe TRBD1 (5 bases). Per the germline V gene, CDR1 is SGHTA and CDR2 is FQGNSA. The length of the CDR3 is 15 residues. The V gene lost 0 bases and the J gene lost 4 bases, with 12 bases spanning the gap. The CDR3 nucleotides are TGTGCCAGCAGCTTAGCGGGGGGGACCACCTATGGCTACACCTTC. It translates to CASSLAGGTTYGYTF.

The chain couples TRBV6-5 to TRBJ2-1; 8 nucleotides agree with TRBD1. J lost 1 base, V lost 6 bases, and 5 bases had no gene match. This CDR3 is built from 15 residues. Germline V gene data show CDR1 as MNHEY and CDR2 as SVGAGI. In DNA form, the CDR3 reads TGTGCCAGCAGATCGGACAGGGCTTCCTACAATGAGCAGTTCTTC. This encodes CASRSDRASYNEQFF.

The V and J genes are TRBV20-1 and TRBJ1-1; 8 bases match TRBD1. V was pared by 2 bases and J by 10 bases, with 3 bases of the junction left unmatched. The CDR3 has 11 amino acids. CDR1 is DFQATT and CDR2 is SNEGSKA in the germline V gene (reference sequence). The chain's CDR3 is CSARPDRAAFF. CDR3 in DNA: TGCAGTGCTAGACCGGACAGGGCAGCTTTCTTT.

The table lists this clonotype with a few counts. The J gene is TRBJ2-6, the V gene TRBV6-2 or TRBV6-3; the D is unclear. Trimming took 4 bases from V and 0 from J, leaving 7 bases between them. In germline, CDR1 is MNHEY, CDR2 SVGEGT. CDR3 length: 15 residues. The CDR3 DNA reads as TGTGCCAGCAGTTTTCGGGTCTCTGGGGCCAACGTCCTGACTTTC. This gives the protein CASSFRVSGANVLTF.

The J gene is TRBJ2-3, the V gene TRBV7-3; D possibly uses TRBD1 or TRBD2 (5 bases each). The CDR3 sequence is 15 residues long. Deletions cut 3 bases from V and 2 bases from J, with 12 bases between. Germline CDR1 reads SGHTA; CDR2 reads FQGTGA. The CDR3 DNA sequence: TGTGCCAGCAGCTTCGGGGTTGGGGCCACAGATACGCAGTATTTT. Protein: CASSFGVGATDTQYF.

The rearrangement uses TRBV6-6 and TRBJ2-7, with D unresolved. The CDR3 contains 12 residues. From germline, CDR1 is MNHNY and CDR2 SVGAGI (reference sequence). The V end was cut by 6 bases, the J end by 7 bases, with 13 bases between. CDR3 coding DNA: TGTGCCAGCAGCTCGATTCCGGAAGAGCAGTACGTC. The encoded protein is CASSSIPEEQYV.

The chain recombines TRBV12-3 or TRBV12-4 with TRBJ1-5; D is possibly TRBD1 (6 bases). V shed 6 bases and J shed 4 bases, with 13 bases lying between them. The CDR3 sequence is 14 residues long. CDR3 loop: CASSPDRRNQPQHF. CDR3 DNA: TGTGCCAGCAGCCCTGACAGGAGGAATCAGCCCCAGCATTTT.

This clonotype is a singleton in its sample. J is TRBJ2-1 and V is TRBV5-1, with TRBD1 matching over 9 bases. The V and J ends lost 4 bases and 9 bases, in that order; junction bases with no gene match: 8. The CDR3 is made up of 14 amino acids. Germline assignment: CDR1 SGHRS and CDR2 YFSETQ. Here the CDR3 DNA reads TGCGCCAGCAGCGCCCGGACAGGGGTCGGTGAGCAGTTCTTC. Its protein is CASSARTGVGEQFF.

The chain couples TRBV4-1 to TRBJ1-2; D perhaps matches TRBD1 (5 bases). The CDR3 runs 18 residues. V was clipped by 4 bases and J by 4 bases, with 25 bases between them. Germline CDR1 and CDR2: MGHRA and YSYEKL. The CDR3 loop is CASSPRDALLHYRYGYTF. The CDR3 DNA reads TGCGCCAGCAGCCCACGGGACGCCCTCTTGCACTACCGCTATGGCTACACCTTC.